A single TCR beta chain is shown here with its context. This entry belongs to a study of blood T cell repertoires in COVID-19. Per the authors' pipeline: Amplification of reference gene primers provided the estimated nucleated cell counts. TCRdb's copy holds only in-frame clones and misses some; the assay was immunoSEQ multiplex PCR. The V and J calls and the clone size are those of that table, but D and trimming were determined from the DNA. Seen here are some 120,000 clones, 70% to 90% observed once, and the top ten hold over 1%. The sample comprised peripheral blood. The source of this sequence is a woman aged 80 or over with acute or convalescent COVID-19.

CDR3 coding DNA: TGTGCCAGCAGCCAAGGTCTGCTGACGGGGACTGAAGCTTTCTTT. Translated, it gives CASSQGLLTGTEAFF. The chain recombines TRBV4-2 with TRBJ1-1; D gene uncertain. This CDR3 has 15 residues. Looked up from germline, CDR1 is LGHNA and CDR2 is YNFKEQ. V lost 1 base to trimming and J lost 5 bases, with 14 bases between them.